A few counts support the clone carrying this T cell receptor beta chain. Single TCR cDNA molecules each had their own unique molecular identifier. One entry per CDR3 protein results from TCRdb running MiXCR on the 5' RACE reads. The sample lists more than 35,000 distinct CDR3 sequences; around 5.2% were seen once. The record originates from a study of spatial heterogeneity in lung cancer. Study information: The study consistently detected more beta-chain than alpha-chain sequences.

This sample's time point: sample taken at primary tumor resection. TCRs were sequenced from unsorted whole RNA of tumor, nontumor lung or PBMC. Patients with untreated early-stage non-small cell lung cancer, numbering around 72, were the donors. V shed 5 bases and J 2 bases; nucleotides not matched to a gene: 3. The length of the CDR3 is 13 residues. Germline V gene sequence: CDR1 DFQATT, CDR2 SNEGSKA (reference sequence). The clonotype comes from a female donor with early-stage non-small cell lung cancer. This sample comprised PBMCs, obtained at surgery. V and J are TRBV20-1 and TRBJ2-5, with 9 nucleotides matching TRBD1. This CDR3 is CSAGDRGQETQYF. The CDR3 DNA sequence: TGCAGTGCTGGCGACAGGGGGCAAGAGACCCAGTACTTC.